This entry describes one TCR beta chain. For the second PCR, which ran for roughly 7 to 11 cycles, a sample-barcoded 5' primer and a J-beta primer mix were used. TCRdb re-analysed the 5' RACE reads in MiXCR, keeping a single row per CDR3 protein. The sample lists 1.5 million to 2 million distinct CDR3 sequences, around 36% seen once, with around 10% in the top ten. These data come from a study of blood T cells in healthy people across ages. This CDR3 is 13 amino acids long. Germline V gene sequence: CDR1 SEHNR, CDR2 FQNEAQ (reference sequence). V shed 5 bases and J shed 4 bases, with 11 bases lying between them.

The TCR was taken from a woman aged 25 to 45 in good health. Material: blood. The rearrangement uses TRBV7-9 and TRBJ1-2; D is unresolved. CDR3 amino acids: CASSPVSLYGYTF. As DNA, the CDR3 is TGTGCCAGCAGCCCGGTCTCTCTCTATGGCTACACCTTC.